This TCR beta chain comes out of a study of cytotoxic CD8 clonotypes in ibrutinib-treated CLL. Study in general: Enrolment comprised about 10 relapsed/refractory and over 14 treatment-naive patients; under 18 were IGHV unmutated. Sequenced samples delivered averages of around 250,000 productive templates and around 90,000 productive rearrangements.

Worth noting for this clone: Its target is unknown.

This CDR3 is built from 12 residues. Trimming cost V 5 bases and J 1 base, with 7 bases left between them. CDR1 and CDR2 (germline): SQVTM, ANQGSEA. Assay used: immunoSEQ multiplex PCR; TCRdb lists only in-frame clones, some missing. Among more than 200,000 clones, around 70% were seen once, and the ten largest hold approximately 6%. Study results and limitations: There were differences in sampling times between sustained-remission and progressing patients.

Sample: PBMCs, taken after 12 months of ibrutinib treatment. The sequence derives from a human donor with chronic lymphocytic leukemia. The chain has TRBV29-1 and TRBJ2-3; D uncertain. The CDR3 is CSVMPGTDTQYF. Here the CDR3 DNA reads TGCAGCGTTATGCCTGGCACAGATACGCAGTATTTT.